This TCR beta chain was identified during a study of T cell changes during pregnancy in multiple sclerosis. Here immunoSEQ multiplex PCR was the method, and the copy in TCRdb shows in-frame clones only, minus some. The sample contains about 40,000 clones, 85% to 95% of which appear only once. The CDR3 length is 15 residues. Germline CDR1 is SGHRS and CDR2 is YFSETQ. The ends lost 0 bases at V and 1 base at J; junction bases unmatched: 1. Material: CD4+ T cells from peripheral blood mononuclear cells, obtained after pregnancy. The chain is built from TRBV5-1 and TRBJ2-1; 7 positions agree with TRBD2. The TCR originated in a female donor with multiple sclerosis, enrolled in a pregnancy study. CDR3 coding DNA: TGCGCCAGCAGCTTGGCAGCGGGGTCCTACAATGAGCAGTTCTTC. This codes for CASSLAAGSYNEQFF.